The next 24 T cell receptor beta chains were all read from a single sample in a study of neurological immune-mediated disorders. One entry per CDR3 protein results from TCRdb running MiXCR on the 5' RACE reads. The repertoire holds around 30,000 distinct CDR3 sequences, with more than 2% as singletons. The sample consisted of PBMCs. The source is a woman aged 50 to 60 with multiple sclerosis.

This clonotype was seen a few times. V gene TRBV5-4 combines with J gene TRBJ2-2; TRBD2 matches at 9 bases. CDR1 is SGHNT, CDR2 YYREEE, per germline (reference sequence). The CDR3 covers 16 residues. The CDR3 loop is CASARGLAVNTGELFF. CDR3 bases: TGTGCTTCGGCTAGGGGACTAGCCGTGAACACCGGGGAGCTGTTTTTT.

This clonotype was seen repeatedly, ten times or more. The chain has TRBV14 and TRBJ2-7; no firm D call. This CDR3 is 13 amino acids long. V lost 1 base and J lost 12, with 16 bases in between. Germline values: CDR1 SGHDN, CDR2 FVKESK. The DNA for the CDR3 is TGTGCCAGCAGCCAAGCCCCCTTCGGGCCAGTGTACTTC. This encodes CASSQAPFGPVYF.

This clonotype was observed many times. The chain employs TRBV6-5 and TRBJ1-1; no clear D gene. Germline assignment: CDR1 MNHEY and CDR2 SVGAGI. The CDR3 consists of 11 residues. V lost 6 bases and J lost 11, with 13 bases in between. As DNA, the CDR3 is TGTGCCAGCAGCTCCGAAGTGAACGCTTTCTTT. Its translation: CASSSEVNAFF.

This clonotype was picked up many times. The gene calls are TRBV7-6 and TRBJ2-1, with D perhaps matching TRBD2 (6 bases). The CDR3 extends over 16 amino acids. Trimming removed 5 bases from V and 3 bases from J, with 17 bases in between. CDR1 is SGHVS and CDR2 is FNYEAQ in the germline V gene. CDR3 nucleotide sequence: TGTGCCAGCAGCCCGGGGAGGCCGAGAGTCTACAATGAGCAGTTCTTC. As protein: CASSPGRPRVYNEQFF.

This clonotype was seen more than once but under ten times. Just one base apart from a much larger clone, this may be a read error. The J gene is TRBJ2-1, the V gene TRBV18, with 7 bases fitting TRBD2. CDR1 and CDR2 from the germline V gene are KGHSH and LQKENI. There are 12 residues in the CDR3. Unmatched junction bases numbered 3, after V lost 5 bases and J lost 8 bases. CDR3 nucleotide sequence: TGTGCCAGCTCAAAGGGGAGGGATGAGCAGTTCTTC. Translation: CASSKGRDEQFF.

This clonotype was observed a handful of times. The gene calls are TRBV20-1 and TRBJ2-7; D is perhaps TRBD1 (5 bases). The germline V gene has CDR1 DFQATT and CDR2 SNEGSKA (reference sequence). V dropped 4 bases and J dropped 3 bases, with 16 bases sitting between them. This CDR3 is 14 amino acids long. CDR3 bases: TGCAGTGCTACCAAAACGGTAGGGGTCTACGAGCAGTACTTC. Its protein product is CSATKTVGVYEQYF.

This clonotype was counted a few times. The chain uses TRBV20-1 and TRBJ2-7; D is undetermined. With 0 bases removed from V and 3 bases from J, the gap between germline ends came to 18 bases. This CDR3 contains 16 residues. Germline lookup yields CDR1 DFQATT and CDR2 SNEGSKA (reference sequence). CDR3 amino acids: CSARDPYKGSGYEQYF. CDR3 nucleotides: TGCAGTGCTAGAGATCCCTATAAGGGTTCGGGCTACGAGCAGTACTTC.

This clonotype is medium-sized. The rearrangement uses TRBV20-1 and TRBJ2-2; D remains ambiguous. Deletions cut 5 bases from V and 4 bases from J, with 11 bases between. The germline V gene encodes CDR1 DFQATT and CDR2 SNEGSKA (reference sequence). The CDR3 contains 13 residues. This chain's CDR3 is CSASGRSTGELFF. CDR3 coding DNA: TGCAGTGCTTCCGGGCGTTCCACCGGGGAGCTGTTTTTT.

This clonotype has a count of ten or more. The chain links TRBV20-1 to TRBJ1-4, with 11 bases aligning to TRBD1. The germline gives CDR1 DFQATT, CDR2 SNEGSKA (reference sequence). With 0 bases clipped from V and 2 bases from J, the junction kept 5 bases outside the gene matches. There are 17 residues in the CDR3. The CDR3 spells CSARDMGDRGTNEKLFF. CDR3 DNA sequence: TGCAGTGCTAGAGATATGGGGGACAGGGGGACTAATGAAAAACTGTTTTTT.

This clonotype was seen repeatedly, ten times or more. The rearrangement links TRBV5-1 to TRBJ2-3; D might be TRBD1 (5 bases). Trimming shortened V by 0 bases and J by 3 bases, and 8 bases separated the two germline ends. Germline loops: CDR1 SGHRS, CDR2 YFSETQ. The CDR3 loop spans 14 amino acids. The CDR3 here is CASSLVTGTDTQYF. As DNA, the CDR3 is TGCGCCAGCAGCTTGGTCACAGGTACAGATACGCAGTATTTT. Full variable domain (remainder filled in from reference TRBV5-1 and TRBJ2-3): KAGVTQTPRYLIKTRGQQVTLSCSPISGHRSVSWYQQTPGQGLQFLFEYFSETQRNKGNFPGRFSGRQFSNSRSEMNVSTLELGDSALYLCASSLVTGTDTQYFGPGTRLTVL.

This clonotype is termed medium-sized. The V and J genes are TRBV20-1 and TRBJ2-3; D unclear. This CDR3 comprises 13 residues. In germline, CDR1 is DFQATT, CDR2 SNEGSKA (reference sequence). V was cut by 6 bases and J by 4 bases, with 14 bases left in between. For the CDR3, the DNA is TGCAGTGCCCCTTTATTACGGTCAGATACGCAGTATTTT. It encodes CSAPLLRSDTQYF.

The CDR3 loop reads CASSSGMSNYGYTF. DNA for the CDR3: TGTGCCAGCAGCTCTGGGATGTCTAACTATGGCTACACCTTC. The chain uses TRBV5-5 and TRBJ1-2; D is undetermined. CDR1 and CDR2 from the germline V gene are SGHKS and YYEKEE (reference sequence). The CDR3 has 14 amino acids. V lost 3 bases, J lost 0 bases, and 9 bases lay in between. Supplemented by reference TRBV5-5 and TRBJ1-2, the full variable domain reads DAGVTQSPTHLIKTRGQQVTLRCSPISGHKSVSWYQQVLGQGPQFIFQYYEKEERGRGNFPDRFSARQFPNYSSELNVNALLLGDSALYLCASSSGMSNYGYTFGSGTRLTVV.

In its sample, this clonotype was seen many times. The chain employs TRBV29-1 and TRBJ2-7; D unclear. This CDR3 has 13 residues. Germline CDR1 reads SQVTM; CDR2 reads ANQGSEA. V was cut by 6 bases and J by 5 bases, with 17 bases left in between. This CDR3 reads CSVGRPTRDEQYF. The CDR3 DNA reads as TGCAGCGTCGGTAGACCCACAAGGGACGAGCAGTACTTC.

This clonotype was seen ten or more times. V and J are TRBV12-3 or TRBV12-4 and TRBJ1-3; D might be TRBD1 (6 bases). V was clipped by 3 bases and J by 2 bases, with 8 bases between them. The CDR3 contains 14 residues. CDR3 loop: CASSLRGTGNTIYF. The CDR3 nucleotides read TGTGCCAGCAGTTTGAGGGGGACTGGAAACACCATATATTTT.

This clonotype was counted ten times or more. This chain connects TRBV12-3 or TRBV12-4 to TRBJ1-2; 7 positions agree with TRBD1. CDR3 length: 15 residues. The V and J ends lost 4 bases and 4 bases, in that order; junction bases with no gene match: 9. CDR3 in DNA: TGTGCCAGCAGTTCTTTCCTCCGGGACAGCTATGGCTACACCTTC. It is translated as CASSSFLRDSYGYTF.

This clonotype was observed at least ten times. V gene TRBV15 combines with J gene TRBJ1-1, with TRBD1 matching 8 bases. With 8 bases clipped from V and 5 bases from J, the junction kept 4 bases outside the gene matches. The V gene's germline CDR1 is LNHNV and CDR2 YYDKDF (reference sequence). This CDR3 region has 12 residues. CDR3 loop: CATRTGRTEAFF. CDR3 coding DNA: TGTGCCACCCGGACAGGGAGAACTGAAGCTTTCTTT.

This clonotype was seen ten or more times. The chain recombines TRBV29-1 with TRBJ1-3; D gene unclear. This CDR3 contains 12 residues. Germline V gives CDR1 SQVTM, CDR2 ANQGSEA. Trimming cost V 4 bases and J 2 bases, with 6 bases left between them. The CDR3 region is CSVGETGNTIYF. DNA for the CDR3: TGCAGCGTTGGAGAAACTGGAAACACCATATATTTT.

This clonotype was found many times. This chain uses TRBV7-3 with TRBJ2-7; D uncertain. With 1 base removed from V and 4 bases from J, the gap between germline ends came to 8 bases. The length of the CDR3 is 13 residues. Germline values: CDR1 SGHTA, CDR2 FQGTGA. Here the CDR3 DNA reads TGTGCCAGCAGCTTAAGTGCCAGTTACGAGCAGTACTTC. This codes for CASSLSASYEQYF.

This clonotype was recorded at least ten times. The gene calls are TRBV5-1 and TRBJ1-6; TRBD1 agrees at 9 bases. Germline CDR1 is SGHRS and CDR2 is YFSETQ. The V and J ends lost 4 bases and 1 base, in that order; junction bases with no gene match: 9. This CDR3 is 18 amino acids long. The CDR3 protein is CASSRTGDARSYNSPLHF. CDR3 nucleotides: TGCGCCAGCAGCCGGACAGGGGACGCCAGGTCCTATAATTCACCCCTCCACTTT.

This clonotype has a count of ten or more. The chain recombines TRBV10-3 with TRBJ2-2; 9 positions agree with TRBD2. The junction had 16 bases not matched to a gene; V was cut back by 7 bases and J by 4 bases. The CDR3 spans 18 residues. CDR1 ENHRY and CDR2 SYGVKD come from the germline V gene. In DNA form, the CDR3 reads TGTGCCATCAAAGAGGGACTAGCAGATCAGATTTTCACCGGGGAGCTGTTTTTT. Its protein product is CAIKEGLADQIFTGELFF.

The table lists this clonotype with many counts. The chain has TRBV20-1 and TRBJ2-7, with 8 bases identical to TRBD2. CDR1 DFQATT and CDR2 SNEGSKA come from the germline V gene (reference sequence). CDR3 length: 15 residues. Trimming at V came to 1 base and at J to 3 bases, leaving 8 bases not matched to a gene. This CDR3 reads CSARATGTRHYEQYF. The CDR3 DNA is TGCAGTGCTAGAGCTACCGGGACTAGACACTACGAGCAGTACTTC.

This clonotype came up a few times. This chain's CDR3 is CATSRSGTEAFF. DNA for the CDR3: TGTGCCACCAGCAGATCGGGGACTGAAGCTTTCTTT. This chain uses TRBV15 with TRBJ1-1; D ambiguous. Per germline, CDR1 LNHNV and CDR2 YYDKDF (reference sequence). The V end was cut by 2 bases, the J end by 5 bases, with 6 bases between. The CDR3 is 12 amino acids.

This clonotype was counted at least ten times. The V and J genes are TRBV18 and TRBJ1-4, with a possible D match to TRBD1 (5 bases). Trimming took 2 bases from V and 1 from J, leaving 5 bases between them. The CDR3 runs to 14 residues. Germline CDR1 reads KGHSH; CDR2 reads LQKENI. CDR3 nucleotides: TGTGCCAGCTCACCAGGGGGAACTAATGAAAAACTGTTTTTT. Protein: CASSPGGTNEKLFF. Full variable domain (missing parts from reference TRBV18 and TRBJ1-4): NAGVMQNPRHLVRRRGQEARLRCSPMKGHSHVYWYRQLPEEGLKFMVYLQKENIIDESGMPKERFSAEFPKEGPSILRIQQVVRGDSAAYFCASSPGGTNEKLFFGSGTQLSVL.

This clonotype was detected only a few times. J is TRBJ2-5 and V is TRBV12-3 or TRBV12-4, with 8 bases aligning to TRBD1. Unmatched junction bases numbered 3, after V lost 3 bases and J lost 3 bases. The CDR3 has 14 amino acids. The CDR3: CASSFSTGEETQYF. The CDR3 DNA is TGTGCCAGCAGTTTCTCGACAGGGGAAGAGACCCAGTACTTC.